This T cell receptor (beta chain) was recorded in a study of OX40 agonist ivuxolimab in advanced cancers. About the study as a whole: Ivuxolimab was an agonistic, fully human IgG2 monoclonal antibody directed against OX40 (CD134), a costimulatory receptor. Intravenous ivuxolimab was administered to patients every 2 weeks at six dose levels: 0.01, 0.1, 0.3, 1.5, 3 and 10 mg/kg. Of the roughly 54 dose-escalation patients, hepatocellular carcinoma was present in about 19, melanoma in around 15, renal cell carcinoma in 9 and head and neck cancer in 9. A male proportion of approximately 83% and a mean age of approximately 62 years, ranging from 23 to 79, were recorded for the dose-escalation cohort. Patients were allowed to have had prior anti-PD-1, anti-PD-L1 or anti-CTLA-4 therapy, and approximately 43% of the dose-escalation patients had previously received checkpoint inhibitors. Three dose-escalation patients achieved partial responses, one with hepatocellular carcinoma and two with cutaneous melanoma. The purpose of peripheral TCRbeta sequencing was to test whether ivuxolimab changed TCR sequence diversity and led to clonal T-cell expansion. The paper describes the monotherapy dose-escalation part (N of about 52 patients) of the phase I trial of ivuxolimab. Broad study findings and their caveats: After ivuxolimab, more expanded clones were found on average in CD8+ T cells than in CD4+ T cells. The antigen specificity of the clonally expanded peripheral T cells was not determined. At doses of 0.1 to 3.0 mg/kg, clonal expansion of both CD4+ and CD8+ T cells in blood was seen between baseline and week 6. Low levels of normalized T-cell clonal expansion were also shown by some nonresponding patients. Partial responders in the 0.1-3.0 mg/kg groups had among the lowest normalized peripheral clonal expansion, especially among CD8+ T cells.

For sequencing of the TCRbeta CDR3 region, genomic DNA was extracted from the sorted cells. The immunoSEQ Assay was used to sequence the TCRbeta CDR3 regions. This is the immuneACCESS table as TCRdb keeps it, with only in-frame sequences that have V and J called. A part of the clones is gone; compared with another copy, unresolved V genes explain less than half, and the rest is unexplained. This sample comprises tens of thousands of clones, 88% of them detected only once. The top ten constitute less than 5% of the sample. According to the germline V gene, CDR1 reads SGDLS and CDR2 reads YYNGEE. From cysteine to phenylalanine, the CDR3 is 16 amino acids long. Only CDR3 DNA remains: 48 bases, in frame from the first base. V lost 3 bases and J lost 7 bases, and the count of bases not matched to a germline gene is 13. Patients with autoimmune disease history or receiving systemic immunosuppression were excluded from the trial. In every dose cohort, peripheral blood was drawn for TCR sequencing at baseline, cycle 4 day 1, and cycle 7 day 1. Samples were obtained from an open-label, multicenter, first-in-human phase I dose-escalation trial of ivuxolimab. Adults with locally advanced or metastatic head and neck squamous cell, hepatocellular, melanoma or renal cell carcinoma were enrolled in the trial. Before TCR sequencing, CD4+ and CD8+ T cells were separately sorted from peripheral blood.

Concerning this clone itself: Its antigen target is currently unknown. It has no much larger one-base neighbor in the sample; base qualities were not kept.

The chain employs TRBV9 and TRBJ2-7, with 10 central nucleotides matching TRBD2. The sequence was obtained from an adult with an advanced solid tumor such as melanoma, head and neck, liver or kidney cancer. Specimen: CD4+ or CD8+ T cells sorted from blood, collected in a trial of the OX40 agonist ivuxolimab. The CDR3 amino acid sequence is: CASSARSGRARGEQYF. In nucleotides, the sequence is TGTGCCAGCAGCGCACGAAGCGGGAGGGCCCGAGGGGAGCAGTACTTC.